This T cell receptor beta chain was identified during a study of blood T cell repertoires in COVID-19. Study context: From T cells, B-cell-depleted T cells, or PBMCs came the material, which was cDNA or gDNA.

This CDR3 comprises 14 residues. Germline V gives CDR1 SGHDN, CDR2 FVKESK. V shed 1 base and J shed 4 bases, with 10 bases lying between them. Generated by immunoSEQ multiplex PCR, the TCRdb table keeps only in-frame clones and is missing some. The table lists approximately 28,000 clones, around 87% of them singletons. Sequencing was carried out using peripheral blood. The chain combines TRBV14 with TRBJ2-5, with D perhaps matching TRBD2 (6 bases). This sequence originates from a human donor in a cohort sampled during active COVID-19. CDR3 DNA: TGTGCCAGCAGCCAAGGGACTACCGGAGAGACCCAGTACTTC. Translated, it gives CASSQGTTGETQYF.